This is a list of T cell receptor beta chains from one sample in a study of CD8 T cells in ankylosing spondylitis. Via MiXCR, TCRdb re-called the 5' RACE reads, giving one row per CDR3 protein. The sample carries about 42,000 distinct CDR3 sequences, about 4.2% recorded once. Material for sequencing was blood, either unsorted or a sorted T cell fraction (not recorded which). These receptors all stem from a female donor with ankylosing spondylitis or in good health (not recorded which). Each CDR3 is given with its conserved first and last residue.

cdr3_length v_call cdr3_aa
17 TRBV9 CASSVDTYSRSDYGYTF
15 TRBV9 CASSTTTGSSYEQYF
17 TRBV9 CASSRTSGGAGTGELFF
12 TRBV9 CASSDRVNTIYF
14 TRBV9 CASSPDRLRSEQFF
14 TRBV9 CASSVGYGADTQYF
16 TRBV9 CASSFRLAGGHDEQFF
16 TRBV9 CASSVDPGANTGELFF
17 TRBV9 CASSPRLAGPVYGELFF
15 TRBV9 CASSVGLEQTDTQYF
15 TRBV9 CASSVNTGGNYGYTF
16 TRBV9 CASSDPSGGVTDTQYF
15 TRBV9 CASSPDGGPTGELFF
16 TRBV9 CASSVVSGRNTGELFF
15 TRBV9 CASSVDGGVGRPQHF
15 TRBV9 CASSVVEGYTGELFF
14 TRBV9 CASSVDIQTYEQYF
16 TRBV9 CASSVGSGHLNGELFF
15 TRBV9 CASSARGANTGELFF
15 TRBV9 CASSAPNSGANVLTF
15 TRBV9 CASSVRTGDDYEQYF
18 TRBV9 CASSVGTTGWGNTDTQYF
13 TRBV9 CASSSPGQGDQYF
15 TRBV9 CASSHPGQGRREQYF
16 TRBV9 CASSHPRGRGGAEAFF
17 TRBV9 CASSASIGQGGTDTQYF
17 TRBV9 CASSVVPDRLGADTQYF
14 TRBV9 CASSPNLNTGELFF
16 TRBV9 CASSVATSGAVDEQFF
16 TRBV9 CASSVGTSGGLETQYF
16 TRBV9 CASSVRAGGSAYEQYF
15 TRBV9 CASSVSPGLEETQYF
14 TRBV9 CASSTEASRETQYF
16 TRBV9 CASSARGADHQETQYF
14 TRBV9 CASSPTGMEETQYF
17 TRBV9 CASSQAGAGFGTDTQYF
14 TRBV9 CASSTGSGYYGYTF
16 TRBV9 CASSEGTSGDSRTQYF
13 TRBV9 CASSAGQPTEAFF
17 TRBV9 CASSVGQGSPRDTEAFF
15 TRBV9 CASSVVGWSTDTQYF
15 TRBV9 CASSVLSEETDTQYF
13 TRBV9 CASSDRTGEGYTF
15 TRBV9 CASSVGGTSVNEQFF
15 TRBV9 CASTVSHRTEDEQYF
18 TRBV9 CASSVGSPGQGRGVELFF
13 TRBV9 CASSTGGPTEAFF
15 TRBV9 CASSAGRGADNEQFF
14 TRBV9 CASSAQGAPYEQYF
13 TRBV9 CASSVDLAETQYF
15 TRBV9 CASSDETSPTDTQYF
16 TRBV9 CASSRLTGRRQETQYF
14 TRBV9 CASAETGDPYEQYF
16 TRBV9 CASSSWGTPNTGELFF